The clone carrying this T cell receptor (beta chain) has only one observation. What it binds is unknown. Donors likely had unrecorded immune exposures despite being nominally healthy when sampled. PCR involved 60 Vbeta and 13 Jbeta primers. TCRdb keeps only in-frame clones here, not all; method: immunoSEQ multiplex PCR. The repertoire consists of about 190,000 clones, with about 80% occurring once and the leading ten covering 2% to 2.5%. The source of the sample is a study of cytomegalovirus exposure and HLA in healthy donors. Whole-study findings and limits: The productive fraction for most TCR beta V segments was about 87% or about 30% in an earlier analysis. An analysis was carried out later, and it reportedly showed fewer N-insertions in an Asian-associated ancestry cluster than the approximately 710-donor mean.

Sequencing was performed on PBMCs. The sequence came from a woman aged 25-40 years in good health and CMV-seronegative.

CDR3 nucleotide sequence: TGTGCCAGCAGTCCAGGGGATATTGAGACCCAGTACTTC. Amino acids: CASSPGDIETQYF. This sequence joins TRBV28 and TRBJ2-5, with D possibly matching TRBD1 (6 bases). V was pared by 5 bases and J by 5 bases, with 12 bases between. Germline V CDR1 and CDR2: MDHEN, SYDVKM. This CDR3 has 13 residues.